Presented here are 17 T cell receptor beta chains from one specimen sequenced in a study of shared clonotypes between healthy human individuals (dated by TCRdb to 2020 to 2022). Library preparation used the immunoSEQ multiplex PCR assay. TCRdb obtained this table from immuneACCESS and retained in-frame rearrangements with V and J assigned. These tables miss some clones; where compared with another copy, unresolved V genes account for less than half of the shortfall, and the remainder is unexplained. The sample table contains hundreds of thousands of clones; only one count was recorded for over 70% of them. The ten biggest clones cover more than 9% of the sample. The sample taken for sequencing was memory CD4+ T cells sorted from blood. Reading the label with the study, this specimen's cell subset or site is: CD45RA-negative fraction. The receptors shown here come from a man aged 30 to 39 in good health.

The rearrangement uses TRBV7-2 and TRBJ2-3; D ambiguous. CDR3 length: 12 amino acids. V was cut by 7 bases and J by 2 bases, with 7 bases left in between. CDR1 and CDR2 from the germline V gene are SGHTA and FQGNSA. CDR3 nucleotide sequence: TGTGCCAGCAAGGACGACACAGATACGCAGTATTTT. This translates into CASKDDTDTQYF.

As for this clone: The sample contains more than one DNA sequence encoding this CDR3. J is TRBJ2-2 and V is TRBV11-2; 7 bases map to TRBD1. Germline CDR1 is SGHAT and CDR2 is FQNNGV. V shed 0 bases, J shed 2 bases, and the junction held 0 bases outside the gene matches. The CDR3 spans 15 residues. In DNA form, the CDR3 reads TGTGCCAGCAGCTTAGAAGGGGGCAACACCGGGGAGCTGTTTTTT. Its protein product is CASSLEGGNTGELFF.

The genes are TRBV6-1 and TRBJ1-1; D remains ambiguous. Looked up from germline, CDR1 is MNHNS and CDR2 is SASEGT. Trimming stripped 6 bases from V and 2 bases from J, with 16 bases between. The CDR3 loop spans 15 amino acids. CDR3 in amino acids: CASSWEPVVNTEAFF. CDR3 in DNA: TGTGCCAGCAGCTGGGAGCCGGTGGTTAACACTGAAGCTTTCTTT.

This clone was picked up one time. The chain recombines TRBV5-4 with TRBJ2-2; D unresolved. Germline CDR1 reads SGHNT; CDR2 reads YYREEE (reference sequence). CDR3 length equals 16 residues. The V and J ends lost 0 bases and 0 bases respectively, with 9 bases between them. CDR3 amino acids: CASSLGQHANTGELFF. The CDR3 nucleotides are TGTGCCAGCAGCTTGGGACAACACGCGAACACCGGGGAGCTGTTTTTT.

The rearrangement links TRBV6-9 to TRBJ2-3; D call uncertain. The CDR3 contains 14 residues. The V end was cut by 7 bases, the J end by 8 bases, with 19 bases between. CDR1 is MNHGY and CDR2 is SVAAGI in the germline V gene. CDR3 sequence: CASKAGPGVGTQYF. The CDR3 nucleotides read TGTGCCAGCAAGGCAGGACCCGGTGTAGGTACGCAGTATTTT.

This sequence joins TRBV7-9 and TRBJ2-2; no definite D call. Trimming took off 5 bases at V and 1 base at J, with 8 bases between the two ends. The CDR3 totals 14 residues. CDR1 is SEHNR and CDR2 is FQNEAQ in the germline V gene (reference sequence). CDR3 sequence reads: CASSLGENTGELFF. In DNA form, the CDR3 reads TGTGCCAGCAGCCTAGGAGAGAACACCGGGGAGCTGTTTTTT.

The sample holds many counts of this clone. The chain recombines TRBV19 with TRBJ1-1, with TRBD1 matching over 11 bases. With 6 bases clipped from V and 3 bases from J, the junction kept 15 bases outside the gene matches. Germline V CDR1 and CDR2: LNHDA, SQIVND (reference sequence). This CDR3 spans 18 amino acids. The CDR3 nucleotides are TGTGCCAGTAGGATCCTGGGACAGGGGGTAGGCCGGGACACTGAAGCTTTCTTT. Translating gives CASRILGQGVGRDTEAFF.

The rearrangement joins TRBV5-5 to TRBJ2-7, with D hard to call. The CDR3 extends over 14 amino acids. Germline-derived CDR1 and CDR2 are SGHKS and YYEKEE (reference sequence). V lost 0 bases and J lost 2, with 9 bases in between. CDR3 amino acids: CASSLEPGTYEQYF. In DNA, the CDR3 is TGTGCCAGCAGCTTGGAGCCAGGTACCTACGAGCAGTACTTC.

This clone was counted once. The chain links TRBV6-5 to TRBJ2-1; unclear D gene. This CDR3 contains 14 residues. Germline-derived CDR1 and CDR2 are MNHEY and SVGAGI. V was shortened by 3 bases and J by 8 bases, with 14 bases between the two germline ends. As DNA, the CDR3 is TGTGCCAGCAGTTATGGGCTACCTTCGCATGAGCAGTTCTTC. Translating gives CASSYGLPSHEQFF.

This clone appeared a few times. The chain recombines TRBV18 with TRBJ1-4, with 7 nucleotides matching TRBD1. Trimming at V came to 3 bases and at J to 6 bases, leaving 7 bases not matched to a gene. Per germline, CDR1 KGHSH and CDR2 LQKENI. This CDR3 spans 15 amino acids. The CDR3 DNA reads TGTGCCAGCTCACCGGATACAGGGGAGGATGAAAAACTGTTTTTT. This sequence encodes CASSPDTGEDEKLFF. Using reference TRBV18 and TRBJ1-4 for the parts outside the CDR3, the full variable domain is NAGVMQNPRHLVRRRGQEARLRCSPMKGHSHVYWYRQLPEEGLKFMVYLQKENIIDESGMPKERFSAEFPKEGPSILRIQQVVRGDSAAYFCASSPDTGEDEKLFFGSGTQLSVL.

As regards this clone: The DNA is left out, because the CDR3 cannot be placed on it with certainty; the CDR3 is given as TCRdb lists it. The gene calls are TRBV2 and TRBJ2-2; the D call of TRBD2 is as the table states it, not checked on the DNA. Germline values: CDR1 SNHLY, CDR2 FYNNEI. The length of the CDR3 is 13 amino acids, counting both ends. CDR3 loop: CASRPFGAGELFF.

The chain links TRBV6-5 to TRBJ2-2, with a tentative D call TRBD2 (6 bases). The CDR3 contains 15 residues. Germline V lookup: CDR1 MNHEY, CDR2 SVGAGI. Trimming removed 10 bases from V and 1 base from J, with 16 bases in between. This CDR3 reads CATSRLVGNTGELFF. In DNA, the CDR3 is TGTGCCACCTCCCGACTAGTCGGGAACACCGGGGAGCTGTTTTTT.

The gene calls are TRBV18 and TRBJ1-2, with 8 positions matching TRBD1. Germline CDR1 reads KGHSH; CDR2 reads LQKENI. The CDR3 is made up of 17 amino acids. After removal of 2 bases from V and 5 bases from J, the junction contained 13 bases not matched to a gene. CDR3 DNA sequence: TGTGCCAGCTCACCAGGGGTTGGTGACAGGGGAGGATATGGCTACACCTTC. As protein: CASSPGVGDRGGYGYTF. The whole variable domain, filled in from reference TRBV18 and TRBJ1-2, reads NAGVMQNPRHLVRRRGQEARLRCSPMKGHSHVYWYRQLPEEGLKFMVYLQKENIIDESGMPKERFSAEFPKEGPSILRIQQVVRGDSAAYFCASSPGVGDRGGYGYTFGSGTRLTVV.

This clone was counted between two and nine times. This chain uses TRBV7-8 with TRBJ1-3, with D hard to call. CDR1 is SGHVS, CDR2 FQNEAQ, per germline. The CDR3 consists of 15 residues. Trimming pared 1 base from V and 0 bases from J, leaving 7 bases between. CDR3 in amino acids: CASSLDANSGNTIYF. CDR3 in DNA: TGTGCCAGCAGCTTAGACGCAAACTCTGGAAACACCATATATTTT.

V gene TRBV7-9 combines with J gene TRBJ1-4; 7 bases match TRBD1. This CDR3 spans 14 amino acids. The V gene's germline CDR1 is SEHNR and CDR2 FQNEAQ (reference sequence). V lost 4 bases to trimming and J lost 10 bases; unmatched junction nucleotides: 9. The CDR3 spells CASSSTGEYGKLFF. The CDR3 DNA follows: TGTGCCAGCAGCTCAACAGGGGAATATGGAAAACTGTTTTTT.

The chain carries TRBV7-8 and TRBJ1-5; no reliable D call. The V end lost 5 bases, the J end lost 0 bases, and 8 bases lay between the germline ends. The CDR3 length is 14 residues. Germline V gene lookup returns CDR1 SGHVS and CDR2 FQNEAQ. The CDR3 DNA is TGTGCCAGCAGCCTCAGCGTTAGCAATCAGCCCCAGCATTTT. Translation gives CASSLSVSNQPQHF. Using reference TRBV7-8 and TRBJ1-5 for the parts outside the CDR3, the full variable domain is GAGVSQSPRYKVAKRGQDVALRCDPISGHVSLFWYQQALGQGPEFLTYFQNEAQLDKSGLPSDRFFAERPEGSVSTLKIQRTQQEDSAVYLCASSLSVSNQPQHFGDGTRLSIL.

The chain has TRBV4-2 and TRBJ2-2, with 7 bases fitting TRBD2. Germline CDR1 is LGHNA and CDR2 is YNFKEQ. The CDR3 covers 16 residues. Germline trimming cut 4 bases from V and 6 bases from J; bases unmatched to any gene: 11. The CDR3 spells CASSRRSGEVAGELFF. The CDR3 DNA reads as TGTGCCAGCAGCCGAAGGAGCGGGGAGGTGGCCGGGGAGCTGTTTTTT.